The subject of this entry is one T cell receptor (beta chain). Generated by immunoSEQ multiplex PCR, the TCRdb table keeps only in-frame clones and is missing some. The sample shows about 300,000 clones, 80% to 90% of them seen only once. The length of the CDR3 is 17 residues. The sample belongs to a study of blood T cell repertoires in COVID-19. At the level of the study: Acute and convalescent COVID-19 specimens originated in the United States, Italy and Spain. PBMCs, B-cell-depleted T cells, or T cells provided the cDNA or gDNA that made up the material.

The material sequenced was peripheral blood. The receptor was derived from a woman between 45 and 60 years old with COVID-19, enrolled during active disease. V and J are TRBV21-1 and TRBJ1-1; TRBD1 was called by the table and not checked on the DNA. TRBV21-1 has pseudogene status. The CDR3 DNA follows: TGTGCCAGCAGCAAACAGGAGCTGGGGGCTTTGAACACTGAAGCTTTCTTT. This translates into CASSKQELGALNTEAFF.